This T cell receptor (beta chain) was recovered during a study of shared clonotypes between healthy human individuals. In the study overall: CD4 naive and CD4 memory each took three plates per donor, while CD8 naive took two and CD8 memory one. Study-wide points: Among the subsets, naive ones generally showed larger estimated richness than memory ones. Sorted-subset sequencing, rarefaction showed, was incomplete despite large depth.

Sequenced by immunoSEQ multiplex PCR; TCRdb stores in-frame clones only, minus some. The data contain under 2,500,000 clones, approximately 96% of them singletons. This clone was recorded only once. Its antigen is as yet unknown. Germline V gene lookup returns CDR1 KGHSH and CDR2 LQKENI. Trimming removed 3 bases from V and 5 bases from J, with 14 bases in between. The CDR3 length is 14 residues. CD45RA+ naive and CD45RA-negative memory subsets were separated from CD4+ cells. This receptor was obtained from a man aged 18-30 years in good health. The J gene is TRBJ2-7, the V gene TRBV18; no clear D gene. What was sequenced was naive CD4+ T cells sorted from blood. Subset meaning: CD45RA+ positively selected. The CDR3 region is CASSPAYREHEQYF. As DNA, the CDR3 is TGTGCCAGCTCACCCGCCTACAGAGAGCACGAGCAGTACTTC.